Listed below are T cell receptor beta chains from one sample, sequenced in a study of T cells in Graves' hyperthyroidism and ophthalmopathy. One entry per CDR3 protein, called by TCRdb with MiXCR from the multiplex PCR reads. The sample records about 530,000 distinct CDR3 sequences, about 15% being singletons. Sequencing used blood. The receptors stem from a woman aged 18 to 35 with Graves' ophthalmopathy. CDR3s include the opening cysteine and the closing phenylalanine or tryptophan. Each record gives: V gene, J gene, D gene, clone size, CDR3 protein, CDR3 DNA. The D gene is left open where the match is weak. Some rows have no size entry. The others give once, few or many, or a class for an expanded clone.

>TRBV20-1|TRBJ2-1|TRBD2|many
CSSGGGYNEQFF
TGCAGTAGCGGGGGGGGTTACAATGAGCAGTTCTTC
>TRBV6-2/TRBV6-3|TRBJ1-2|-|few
CASSYWDTPNYGYTF
TGTGCCAGCAGTTATTGGGACACGCCGAACTATGGCTACACCTTC
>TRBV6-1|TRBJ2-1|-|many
CASSEAGWVTSYNEQFF
TGTGCCAGCAGTGAAGCGGGTTGGGTGACCTCCTACAATGAGCAGTTCTTC
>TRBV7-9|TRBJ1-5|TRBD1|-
CASSLAPGGQPQHF
TGTGCCAGCAGCTTAGCGCCAGGGGGTCAGCCCCAGCATTTT
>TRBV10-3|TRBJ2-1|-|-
CASQSGRSSYNEQFF
TGTGCCTCCCAGTCTGGTCGGAGCTCCTACAATGAGCAGTTCTTC
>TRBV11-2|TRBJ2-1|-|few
CASSPPDRRNEQFF
TGTGCCAGCAGCCCCCCTGACAGACGCAATGAGCAGTTCTTC
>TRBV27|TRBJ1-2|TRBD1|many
CASSSATGNGYTF
TGTGCCAGCAGTTCAGCGACAGGGAATGGCTACACCTTC
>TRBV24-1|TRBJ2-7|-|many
CATSAAGAYEQYF
TGTGCCACCAGTGCGGCAGGGGCCTACGAGCAGTACTTC
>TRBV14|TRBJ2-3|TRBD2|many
CASSQRDYTDTQYF
TGTGCCAGCAGCCAACGGGACTACACAGATACGCAGTATTTT
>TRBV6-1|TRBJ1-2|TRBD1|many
CASSFSQGAGDGYTF
TGTGCCAGCAGTTTCTCACAGGGGGCAGGCGATGGCTACACCTTC
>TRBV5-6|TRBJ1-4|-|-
CASSLGITTNEKLFF
TGTGCCAGCAGCTTGGGCATTACAACTAATGAAAAACTGTTTTTT
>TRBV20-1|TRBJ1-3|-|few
CSARASGNTIYF
TGCAGTGCTAGGGCCTCTGGAAACACCATATATTTT
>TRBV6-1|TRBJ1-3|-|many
CASSAQGRSGNTIYF
TGTGCCAGCAGTGCACAGGGTCGGTCTGGAAACACCATATATTTT
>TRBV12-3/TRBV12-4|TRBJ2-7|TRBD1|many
CASSLVQGANEQYF
TGTGCCAGCAGCCTGGTACAGGGGGCCAACGAGCAGTACTTC
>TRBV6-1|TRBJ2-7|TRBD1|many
CASSKTGLSSYEQYF
TGTGCCAGCAGTAAGACAGGGCTTAGCTCCTACGAGCAGTACTTC
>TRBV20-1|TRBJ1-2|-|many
CSARDLRLNYGYTF
TGCAGTGCTAGAGATTTGCGACTGAACTATGGCTACACCTTC
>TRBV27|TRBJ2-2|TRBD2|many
CASSLGLASGELFF
TGTGCCAGCAGTTTGGGACTAGCGTCCGGGGAGCTGTTTTTT
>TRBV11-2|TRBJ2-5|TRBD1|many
CASSLALIGQGQETQYF
TGTGCCAGCAGCTTAGCCCTAATAGGACAGGGTCAAGAGACCCAGTACTTC
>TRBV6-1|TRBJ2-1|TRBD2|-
CASSVASGGTNEQFF
TGTGCCAGCAGTGTGGCTAGCGGGGGCACGAATGAGCAGTTCTTC
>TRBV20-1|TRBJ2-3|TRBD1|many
CSAPGQGADTQYF
TGCAGTGCCCCGGGACAGGGCGCAGATACGCAGTATTTT
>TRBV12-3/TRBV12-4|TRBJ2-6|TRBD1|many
CASSPGQDSGANVLTF
TGTGCCAGCAGCCCCGGACAGGACTCTGGGGCCAACGTCCTGACTTTC
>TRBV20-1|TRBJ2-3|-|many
CSATPLEEGGDTQYF
TGCAGTGCTACCCCACTAGAAGAAGGCGGAGATACGCAGTATTTT
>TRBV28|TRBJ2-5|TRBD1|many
CASSLSGQGVQETQYF
TGTGCCAGCAGTTTATCCGGACAGGGTGTACAAGAGACCCAGTACTTC
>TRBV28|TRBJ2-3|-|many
CASSFAQPISTDTQYF
TGTGCCAGCAGTTTCGCCCAGCCTATTAGCACAGATACGCAGTATTTT
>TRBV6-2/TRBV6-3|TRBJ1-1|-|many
CASKPGGTEAFF
TGTGCCAGCAAACCGGGAGGCACTGAAGCTTTCTTT
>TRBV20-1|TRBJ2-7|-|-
CSATLGYEQYF
TGCAGTGCTACCCTCGGCTACGAGCAGTACTTC
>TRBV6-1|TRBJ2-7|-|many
CASSSPWRGGHYEQYF
TGTGCCAGCAGTTCCCCTTGGAGGGGTGGTCACTACGAGCAGTACTTC
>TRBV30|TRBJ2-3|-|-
CAWSYGGGGDTQYF
TGTGCCTGGAGTTACGGCGGGGGCGGGGATACGCAGTATTTT
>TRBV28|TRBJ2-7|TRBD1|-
CASSPTGTGGFYEQYF
TGTGCCAGCAGTCCAACCGGGACAGGGGGTTTCTACGAGCAGTACTTC
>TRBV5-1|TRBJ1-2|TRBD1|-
CASSSIGQGDYGYTF
TGCGCCAGCAGCTCCATTGGACAGGGGGACTATGGCTACACCTTC
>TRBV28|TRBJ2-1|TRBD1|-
CASSAFSWTGVHNEQFF
TGTGCCAGCAGCGCTTTTTCGTGGACAGGGGTTCACAATGAGCAGTTCTTC
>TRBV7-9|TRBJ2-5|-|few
CASSQASTHF
TGTGCCAGCAGCCAAGCCTCGACGCACTTC
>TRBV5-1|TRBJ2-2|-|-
CASSDGVNTGELFF
TGCGCCAGTAGTGACGGGGTGAACACCGGGGAGCTGTTTTTT
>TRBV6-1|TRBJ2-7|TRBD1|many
CASSEWTGSSYEQYF
TGTGCCAGCAGTGAATGGACAGGATCCTCCTACGAGCAGTACTTC
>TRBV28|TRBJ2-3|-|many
CASSLKSGGGLVTQYF
TGTGCCAGCAGTTTAAAGTCTGGGGGGGGCCTAGTTACGCAGTATTTT
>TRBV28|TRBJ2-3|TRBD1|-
CASSLPAEGGEDTQYF
TGTGCCAGCAGTTTACCTGCGGAAGGGGGCGAAGATACGCAGTATTTT
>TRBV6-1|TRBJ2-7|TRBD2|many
CATSAGTTYEQYF
TGTGCCACAAGCGCAGGGACTACCTACGAGCAGTACTTC
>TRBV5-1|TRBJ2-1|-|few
CASSHATDNEQFF
TGCGCCAGCAGCCATGCAACGGACAATGAGCAGTTCTTC
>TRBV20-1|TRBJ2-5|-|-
CSAAGRETQYF
TGCAGTGCAGCAGGGCGAGAGACCCAGTACTTC
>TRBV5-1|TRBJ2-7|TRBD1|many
CASSPRGQGSEQYF
TGCGCCAGCAGCCCTAGGGGACAGGGCTCCGAGCAGTACTTC
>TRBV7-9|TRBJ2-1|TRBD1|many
CATDQLRQGPFYNEQFF
TGTGCCACTGACCAGCTTAGACAGGGACCCTTCTACAATGAGCAGTTCTTC
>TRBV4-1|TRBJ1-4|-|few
CASSQPGRRKGEKLFF
TGCGCCAGCAGCCAGCCCGGACGGCGGAAGGGGGAAAAACTGTTTTTT
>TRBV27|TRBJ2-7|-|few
CASSLIGSHEQYF
TGTGCCAGCAGTTTGATCGGTTCCCACGAGCAGTACTTC
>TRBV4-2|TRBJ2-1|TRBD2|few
CASSQETGTSDPSDNEQFF
TGTGCCAGCAGCCAAGAAACGGGGACTAGCGATCCATCCGACAATGAGCAGTTCTTC
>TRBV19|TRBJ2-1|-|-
CASSIRVADYNEQFF
TGTGCCAGTAGTATTCGGGTGGCAGATTACAATGAGCAGTTCTTC
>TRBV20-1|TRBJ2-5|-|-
CSARDPDRSYQETQYF
TGCAGTGCTAGAGATCCTGACAGGAGCTATCAAGAGACCCAGTACTTC
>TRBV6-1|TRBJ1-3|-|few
CASSGGGTYLGNTIYF
TGTGCCAGCAGTGGGGGGGGGACATATTTAGGAAACACCATATATTTT
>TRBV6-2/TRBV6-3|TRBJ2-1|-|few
CASTDPGWGNEQFF
TGTGCCAGCACCGATCCTGGGTGGGGCAATGAGCAGTTCTTC
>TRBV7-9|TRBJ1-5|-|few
CASSPLERGSNQPQHF
TGTGCCAGCAGCCCCCTTGAACGGGGAAGCAATCAGCCCCAGCATTTT
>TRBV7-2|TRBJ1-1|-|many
CASSLTSNTEAFF
TGTGCCAGCAGCCTCACGTCAAACACTGAAGCTTTCTTT
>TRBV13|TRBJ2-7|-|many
CASSSRGARYEQYF
TGTGCCAGCAGCTCACGGGGGGCCCGCTACGAGCAGTACTTC
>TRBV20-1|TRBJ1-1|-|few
CSARDLGGANTEAFF
TGCAGTGCTAGAGATCTCGGGGGGGCGAACACTGAAGCTTTCTTT
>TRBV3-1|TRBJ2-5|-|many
CASSQDRASEETQYF
TGTGCCAGCAGCCAAGATCGGGCTAGCGAAGAGACCCAGTACTTC
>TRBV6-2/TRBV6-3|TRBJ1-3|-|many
CASSYGDSGPSSGNTIYF
TGTGCCAGCAGTTATGGGGATTCGGGGCCGAGCTCTGGAAACACCATATATTTT
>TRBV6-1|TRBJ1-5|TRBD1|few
CASSPLGGLSNQPQHF
TGTGCCAGCAGTCCGTTAGGGGGCCTCAGCAATCAGCCCCAGCATTTT
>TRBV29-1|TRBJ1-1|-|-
CSVLGFQGRGTEAFF
TGCAGCGTTTTAGGGTTTCAGGGTCGAGGGACTGAAGCTTTCTTT
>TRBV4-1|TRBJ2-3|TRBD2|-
CASSPRTSGFTDTQYF
TGCGCCAGCAGCCCTAGGACTAGCGGATTCACAGATACGCAGTATTTT
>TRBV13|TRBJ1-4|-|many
CASSSGTTNEKLFF
TGTGCCAGCAGCTCGGGAACAACTAATGAAAAACTGTTTTTT
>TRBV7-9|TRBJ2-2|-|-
CASSSGVLDSQTNTGELFF
TGTGCCAGCAGCTCGGGGGTACTAGACTCCCAAACTAACACCGGGGAGCTGTTTTTT
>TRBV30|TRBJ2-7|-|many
CAWSSERDHEQYF
TGTGCCTGGAGTAGTGAAAGGGACCACGAGCAGTACTTC